The next 5 T cell receptor beta chains were all read from a single sample in a study of T cell changes during pregnancy in multiple sclerosis. Data came from immunoSEQ multiplex PCR; TCRdb stores just in-frame clones and leaves some out. This sample has roughly 80,000 clones, with around 92% found just once. The sample in question was peripheral blood, obtained before pregnancy. The receptors were gathered from a female donor with multiple sclerosis, enrolled in a pregnancy study.

This sequence joins TRBV27 and TRBJ1-2; TRBD1 matches 7 bases. Germline loops: CDR1 MNHEY, CDR2 SMNVEV (reference sequence). The junction had 7 bases not matched to a gene; V was cut back by 5 bases and J by 7 bases. CDR3 length: 13 residues. CDR3 sequence: CASSKQGRGGYTF. The CDR3 DNA is TGTGCCAGCAGTAAACAGGGGCGCGGTGGCTACACCTTC.

The rearrangement uses TRBV6-5 and TRBJ2-3, with 9 bases matching TRBD1. Germline CDR1 is MNHEY and CDR2 is SVGAGI. CDR3 length: 16 residues. V shed 0 bases, J shed 3 bases, and the junction held 4 bases outside the gene matches. CDR3 DNA: TGTGCCAGCAGTTACTCTATGGGACAGGGAACAGATACGCAGTATTTT. It encodes CASSYSMGQGTDTQYF.

The chain couples TRBV7-6 to TRBJ2-1, with 8 bases that match TRBD2. There are 15 residues in the CDR3. Trimming at V came to 5 bases and at J to 3 bases, leaving 6 bases not matched to a gene. Germline V gene sequence: CDR1 SGHVS, CDR2 FNYEAQ. CDR3 bases: TGTGCCAGCAGCGAACTAGCGGAAAACTACAATGAGCAGTTCTTC. This codes for CASSELAENYNEQFF.

This chain connects TRBV10-3 to TRBJ1-1; TRBD1 matches 8 bases. The ends lost 6 bases at V and 8 bases at J; junction bases unmatched: 11. The CDR3 length is 14 residues. Germline CDR1 and CDR2: ENHRY and SYGVKD. This chain's CDR3 is CAIRQGATGAEAFF. CDR3 DNA sequence: TGTGCCATCAGGCAGGGGGCTACGGGCGCCGAAGCTTTCTTT.

The V call is TRBV5-1, the J call TRBJ2-7, with 9 bases identical to TRBD2. There are 17 residues in the CDR3. The trim removed 0 bases at V and 8 bases at J, leaving 15 bases unmatched. Germline V gives CDR1 SGHRS, CDR2 YFSETQ. The DNA of the CDR3 is TGCGCCAGCAGCTTGGACCCTTGGCGGGGGGGCCCAAGCAAGCAGTACTTC. It codes for CASSLDPWRGGPSKQYF.